The 24 T cell receptor beta chains below were found in one sample sequenced in a study of T cells in Graves' hyperthyroidism and ophthalmopathy. There were TCR beta CDR3 regions amplified from RNA transcripts. HTBI primers were employed in a first-round RT-PCR of the TCR CDR3. TCRdb called the multiplex PCR reads again in MiXCR, with one record for every CDR3 protein. This table holds 600,000 or so distinct CDR3 sequences, approximately 44% found once. Sequences were obtained from peripheral blood or thyroid tissue (not recorded which). These receptors originate from a woman younger than 35 with Graves' hyperthyroidism.

The chain links TRBV15 to TRBJ2-5; D is uncertain. Trimming pared 0 bases from V and 9 bases from J, leaving 20 bases between. The CDR3 consists of 16 residues. Germline CDR1 is LNHNV and CDR2 is YYDKDF (reference sequence). The CDR3 sequence is CATSRDLLTGGGPQYF. DNA of the CDR3: TGTGCCACCAGCAGAGATCTTCTAACGGGCGGTGGTCCCCAGTACTTC.

This clonotype turned up a few times. This chain links TRBV20-1 with TRBJ2-7; TRBD1 or TRBD2 may be the D gene (5 bases each). The length of the CDR3 is 12 residues. Germline V gene data show CDR1 as DFQATT and CDR2 as SNEGSKA (reference sequence). Trimming pared 6 bases from V and 0 bases from J, leaving 9 bases between. Here the CDR3 reads CSAGDGSYEQYF. The CDR3 coding sequence is TGCAGTGCGGGGGACGGCTCCTACGAGCAGTACTTC.

CDR3 amino acids: CSVEEGRGGEKLFF. DNA for the CDR3: TGCAGCGTTGAAGAGGGCAGGGGAGGTGAAAAACTGTTTTTT. The V call is TRBV29-1, the J call TRBJ1-4; weak D call: TRBD1 (6 bases). V lost 0 bases to trimming and J lost 7 bases, with 12 bases between them. Germline CDR1 is SQVTM and CDR2 is ANQGSEA. The CDR3 is made up of 14 amino acids.

This clonotype was observed a few times. The chain is built from TRBV7-2 and TRBJ2-7; the match to TRBD2 covers 7 bases. CDR3 length equals 14 residues. V was clipped by 2 bases and J by 4 bases; unmatched bases: 5. CDR1 and CDR2 from the germline V gene are SGHTA and FQGNSA. The CDR3 nucleotides are TGTGCCAGCAGCTTACGGGCTAGCGGTTACGAGCAGTACTTC. Residues: CASSLRASGYEQYF.

At least ten counts were recorded for this clonotype. The rearrangement joins TRBV15 to TRBJ1-1; possibly TRBD1 for D (6 bases). The germline gives CDR1 LNHNV, CDR2 YYDKDF (reference sequence). Trimming cost V 2 bases and J 4 bases, with 14 bases left between them. This CDR3 contains 15 residues. CDR3: CATSRRDTATTEAFF. The DNA of the CDR3 is TGTGCCACCAGCAGAAGGGACACCGCGACCACTGAAGCTTTCTTT.

This clonotype was detected a few times. The gene calls are TRBV7-9 and TRBJ2-7; a possible D gene is TRBD1 (5 bases). The germline CDR1 and CDR2 sequences are SEHNR and FQNEAQ (reference sequence). Trimming stripped 3 bases from V and 1 base from J, with 10 bases between. The CDR3 extends over 14 amino acids. CDR3 loop: CASSLYQGSYEQYF. For the CDR3, the DNA is TGTGCCAGCAGCTTGTATCAGGGTTCCTACGAGCAGTACTTC.

This clonotype showed up just once. This chain uses TRBV24-1 with TRBJ2-7; 9 nucleotides match TRBD2. Trimming at V came to 2 bases and at J to 5 bases, leaving 12 bases not matched to a gene. Germline loops: CDR1 KGHDR, CDR2 SFDVKD. The CDR3 totals 17 residues. The CDR3 here is CATSDSQGTSRGDEQYF. CDR3 in DNA: TGTGCCACCAGTGATTCCCAGGGGACTAGCAGGGGGGACGAGCAGTACTTC.

The rearrangement joins TRBV19 to TRBJ1-3, with D uncertain. This CDR3 has 15 amino acids. Per germline, CDR1 LNHDA and CDR2 SQIVND (reference sequence). The germline V and J ends were trimmed by 3 bases and 0 bases, with 9 bases remaining between them. The CDR3 nucleotides are TGTGCCAGTAGTATTGGTCGCAGCTCTGGAAACACCATATATTTT. Its translation is CASSIGRSSGNTIYF.

This chain joins TRBV9 and TRBJ1-1; D is unresolved. V lost 4 bases and J 3 bases, leaving 13 bases between the germline ends. Germline V lookup: CDR1 SGDLS, CDR2 YYNGEE. The CDR3 covers 14 residues. In nucleotides, the CDR3 is TGTGCCAGCAGCACTGGTTCCCTGGACACTGAAGCTTTCTTT. Its translation: CASSTGSLDTEAFF. Looking up the rest from reference TRBV9 and TRBJ1-1 gives the full variable domain: DSGVTQTPKHLITATGQRVTLRCSPRSGDLSVYWYQQSLDQGLQFLIQYYNGEERAKGNILERFSAQQFPDLHSELNLSSLELGDSALYFCASSTGSLDTEAFFGQGTRLTVV.

In the case of this clonotype: A much larger clone sits a single nucleotide away, making a read error possible. V and J are TRBV24-1 and TRBJ1-1; 8 bases map to TRBD1. From germline, CDR1 is KGHDR and CDR2 SFDVKD. The CDR3 runs 15 residues. V was pared by 5 bases and J by 4 bases, with 8 bases of the junction left unmatched. CDR3 sequence: CATSGTGPYGTEAFF. DNA of the CDR3: TGTGCCACCAGTGGGACAGGGCCATATGGCACTGAAGCTTTCTTT.

This clonotype is a singleton in its sample. This chain uses TRBV10-2 with TRBJ1-1; 12 bases are a match to TRBD1. This CDR3 contains 16 residues. J lost 6 bases, V lost 6 bases, and 11 bases had no gene match. Per the germline V gene, CDR1 is WSHSY and CDR2 is SAAADI. Written as DNA, the CDR3 is TGCGCCAGCAGCGCTTGGGACAGGGGGCTTATGGCTGAAGCTTTCTTT. Encoded protein: CASSAWDRGLMAEAFF.

Worth noting for this clonotype: The germline gene is not matched at one end of the junction; a read error may be the cause. V and J are TRBV7-2 and TRBJ1-1; tentatively, D is TRBD1 (6 bases). There are 16 residues in the CDR3. Germline V gene sequence: CDR1 SGHTA, CDR2 FQGNSA. The CDR3 is CASSQAPQGTNTEAFF. The DNA for the CDR3 is TGCGCCAGCAGCCAAGCCCCTCAGGGGACGAACACTGAAGCTTTCTTT.

A few counts support this clonotype. V gene TRBV7-8 combines with J gene TRBJ2-7, with D perhaps matching TRBD2 (5 bases). Germline values: CDR1 SGHVS, CDR2 FQNEAQ. CDR3 size: 14 residues. The V and J ends lost 3 bases and 0 bases respectively, with 9 bases between them. Written as DNA, the CDR3 is TGTGCCAGCAGCTTCCGGAGGATCTCCTACGAGCAGTACTTC. Protein product: CASSFRRISYEQYF.

The chain links TRBV4-2 to TRBJ2-7; D ambiguous. V was pared by 0 bases and J by 6 bases, with 12 bases between. The length of the CDR3 is 14 residues. Per germline, CDR1 LGHNA and CDR2 YNFKEQ. The CDR3 protein is CASSQEGSLGEQYF. The CDR3 nucleotides read TGTGCCAGCAGCCAAGAAGGTAGCTTGGGCGAGCAGTACTTC.

A remark on this clonotype: A read error may produce the germline difference seen at one junction end. The V and J genes are TRBV7-2 and TRBJ2-7; D not certain. This CDR3 has 13 amino acids. Germline V lookup: CDR1 SGHTA, CDR2 FQGNSA. The CDR3 region has the DNA TGTGCCAGCAGCTTGGAAGAAACCTACGGGCAGTACTTC. This encodes CASSLEETYGQYF.

In this sample, this clonotype turned up many times. This chain joins TRBV29-1 and TRBJ1-1; D ambiguous. Deletions cut 5 bases from V and 0 bases from J, with 7 bases between. CDR1 SQVTM and CDR2 ANQGSEA come from the germline V gene. The CDR3 extends over 12 amino acids. This CDR3 is CSVRAVNTEAFF. CDR3 DNA sequence: TGCAGCGTTCGTGCTGTGAACACTGAAGCTTTCTTT.

J is TRBJ2-7 and V is TRBV29-1; the match to TRBD2 covers 9 bases. From germline, CDR1 is SQVTM and CDR2 ANQGSEA. With 7 bases clipped from V and 3 bases from J, the junction kept 13 bases outside the gene matches. The length of the CDR3 is 15 residues. CDR3 region: CSAGSGLAGFYEQYF. CDR3 nucleotide sequence: TGCAGCGCAGGGAGTGGGCTAGCGGGATTCTACGAGCAGTACTTC.

This chain joins TRBV20-1 and TRBJ2-5; 10 bases map to TRBD2. Germline V lookup: CDR1 DFQATT, CDR2 SNEGSKA (reference sequence). J gave up 2 bases and V 1 base, and 1 base lay outside the gene matches. The CDR3 sequence is 14 residues long. DNA for the CDR3: TGCAGTGCTAGAGTAGCGGGAGGTCAAGAGACCCAGTACTTC. It translates to CSARVAGGQETQYF.

This clonotype was seen a handful of times. The V gene is TRBV19, the J gene TRBJ2-7, with 9 bases aligning to TRBD2. The junction had 9 bases not matched to a gene; V was cut back by 3 bases and J by 0 bases. Germline V gene lookup returns CDR1 LNHDA and CDR2 SQIVND (reference sequence). The CDR3 loop spans 17 amino acids. The DNA for the CDR3 is TGTGCCAGTAGTATGAGATCTAGCGGGGCCCCCTCCTACGAGCAGTACTTC. Amino acid sequence: CASSMRSSGAPSYEQYF.

Points on this clonotype: Germline and junction disagree at one end, which may indicate a read error. The V gene is TRBV15, the J gene TRBJ2-7; a weak D match, TRBD2 (5 bases). The germline V gene has CDR1 LNHNV and CDR2 YYDKDF (reference sequence). The CDR3 is 16 residues long. For the CDR3, the DNA is TGTGCCACCGGCAGAGATCGGGCAGCGGCGAGCTACGAGCAGTACTTC. Amino acids: CATGRDRAAASYEQYF.

The chain recombines TRBV25-1 with TRBJ1-1; 9 nucleotides line up with TRBD1. CDR3 length: 14 amino acids. Looked up from germline, CDR1 is MGHDK and CDR2 is SYGVNS. J lost 4 bases, V lost 8 bases, and 8 bases had no gene match. The CDR3 region has the DNA TGTGCCAGCCTGGACGGACAGGGGAGCACTGAAGCTTTCTTT. Its protein product is CASLDGQGSTEAFF.

The chain uses TRBV10-3 and TRBJ2-5; 11 bases are a match to TRBD2. The germline CDR1 and CDR2 sequences are ENHRY and SYGVKD. The CDR3 is made up of 15 amino acids. Trimming cost V 10 bases and J 3 bases; bases outside gene matches: 10. CDR3 bases: TGTGCCAGCAGGGAGACTAGCGGGAATAAAGAGACCCAGTACTTC. It codes for CASRETSGNKETQYF.

The chain employs TRBV19 and TRBJ1-6, with D uncertain. Germline-derived CDR1 and CDR2 are LNHDA and SQIVND (reference sequence). Trimming cost V 1 base and J 7 bases, with 8 bases left between them. The CDR3 consists of 14 residues. The CDR3 loop reads CASSIGRVNSPLHF. CDR3 DNA sequence: TGTGCCAGTAGTATAGGCAGAGTGAATTCACCCCTCCACTTT.

In regard to this clonotype: Germline and junction disagree at one end, which may indicate a read error. The chain has TRBV6-5 and TRBJ2-5; D uncertain. Germline CDR1 MNHEY, CDR2 SVGAGI. The CDR3 contains 13 residues. CDR3 in DNA: TGTGCCATCAGTTACAAGTGGGGAGAGACCCAGTACTTC. It specifies CAISYKWGETQYF.